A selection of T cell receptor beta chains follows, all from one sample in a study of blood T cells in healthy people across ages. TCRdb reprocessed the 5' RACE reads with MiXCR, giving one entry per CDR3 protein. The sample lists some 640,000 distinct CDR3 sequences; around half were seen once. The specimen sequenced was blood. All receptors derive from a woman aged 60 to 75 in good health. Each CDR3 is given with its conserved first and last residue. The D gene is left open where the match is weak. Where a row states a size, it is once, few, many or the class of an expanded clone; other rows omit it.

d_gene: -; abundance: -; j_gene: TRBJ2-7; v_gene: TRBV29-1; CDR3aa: CSVEEGAHEQYF; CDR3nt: TGCAGCGTTGAGGAGGGGGCCCACGAGCAGTACTTC
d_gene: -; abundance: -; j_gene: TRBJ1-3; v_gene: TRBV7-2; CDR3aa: CASSSRSGGNTIYF; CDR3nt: TGTGCCAGCAGCTCGAGGTCAGGAGGAAACACCATATATTTT
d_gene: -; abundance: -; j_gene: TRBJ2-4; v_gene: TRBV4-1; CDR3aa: CASSQEQKNIQYF; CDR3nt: TGCGCCAGCAGCCAAGAACAGAAAAACATTCAGTACTTC
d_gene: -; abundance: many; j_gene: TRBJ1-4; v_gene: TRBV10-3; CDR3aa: CAISRAEGTGEKLFF; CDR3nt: TGTGCCATCAGCCGAGCGGAGGGGACCGGTGAAAAACTGTTTTTT
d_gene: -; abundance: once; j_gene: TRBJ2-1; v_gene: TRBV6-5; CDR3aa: CASARQGGNEQFF; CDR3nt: TGTGCCAGCGCACGGCAGGGAGGTAATGAGCAGTTCTTC
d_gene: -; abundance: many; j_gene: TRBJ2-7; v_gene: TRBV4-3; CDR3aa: CASSQVRQSYEQYF; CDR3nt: TGCGCCAGCAGCCAAGTACGACAGTCCTACGAGCAGTACTTC
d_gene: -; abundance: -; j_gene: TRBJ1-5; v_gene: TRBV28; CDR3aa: CASWNAGGNQPQHF; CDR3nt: TGTGCCAGCTGGAACGCGGGTGGCAATCAGCCCCAGCATTTT
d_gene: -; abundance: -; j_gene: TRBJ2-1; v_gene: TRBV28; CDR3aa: CASSLWGGRSSYNEQFF; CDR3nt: TGTGCCAGCAGTTTATGGGGCGGCAGAAGCTCCTACAATGAGCAGTTCTTC
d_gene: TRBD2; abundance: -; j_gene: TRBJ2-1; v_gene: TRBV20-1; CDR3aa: CSAPNLAGGDEQFF; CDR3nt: TGCAGTGCGCCAAATCTAGCGGGAGGAGATGAGCAGTTCTTC
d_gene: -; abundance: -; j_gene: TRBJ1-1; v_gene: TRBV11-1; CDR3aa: CASSSDGLGGTEAFF; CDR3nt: TGTGCCAGCAGCTCAGATGGGCTCGGAGGGACTGAAGCTTTCTTT
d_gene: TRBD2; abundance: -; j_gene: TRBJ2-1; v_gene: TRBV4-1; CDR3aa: CASSQGGLVGFNEQFF; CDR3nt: TGCGCCAGCAGCCAAGGGGGACTAGTTGGGTTCAATGAGCAGTTCTTC